A selection of T cell receptor beta chains follows, all from one sample in a study of blood T cell repertoires in COVID-19. Clones were sequenced by immunoSEQ multiplex PCR, and TCRdb holds only the in-frame ones, with some missing. The sample lists fewer than 400,000 clones, around 90% occurring once. Sequencing was done on a sample of peripheral blood. The receptor source for this set is a human donor in a cohort sampled during active COVID-19. CDR3s include the opening cysteine and the closing phenylalanine or tryptophan. The D gene is left open where the match is weak. Clone size is stated in some rows and not others, as once, few, many or a class when expanded.

D | J | size | V | DNA | CDR3
TRBD1 | TRBJ1-1 | . | TRBV19 | TGTGCCAGTAGTACTTTGGGACAGCCTAACACTGAAGCTTTCTTT | CASSTLGQPNTEAFF
TRBD2 | TRBJ2-5 | . | TRBV29-1 | TGCAGCGTTGGTGGGCGGGCTAGCGGGAGGATAGAGACCCAGTACTTC | CSVGGRASGRIETQYF
TRBD2 | TRBJ2-2 | . | TRBV27 | TGTGCCAGCAGTTTTCGCGGGGGGGACACCGGGGAGCTGTTTTTT | CASSFRGGDTGELFF
TRBD2 | TRBJ2-1 | . | TRBV5-1 | TGCGCCAGCAGCTTGGCCCCGGGAGGGCCTGGCGCCTACAATGAGCAGTTCTTC | CASSLAPGGPGAYNEQFF
TRBD1 | TRBJ2-7 | . | TRBV4-1 | TGCGCCAGCAGCCAAGGGAGGACAGGGTACTACGAGCAGTACTTC | CASSQGRTGYYEQYF
. | TRBJ1-1 | . | TRBV28 | TGTGCCAGCAGCACAGGGTATTCGGGCACTGAAGCTTTCTTT | CASSTGYSGTEAFF
TRBD1 | TRBJ1-4 | . | TRBV30 | TGTGCCTGGAGTTTTTCGGACAGGGTCGGAAAACTGTTTTTT | CAWSFSDRVGKLFF
. | TRBJ2-4 | . | TRBV28 | TGTGCCAGCAGTTCGAAACTAGCTCTGGCCAAAAACATTCAGTACTTC | CASSSKLALAKNIQYF
. | TRBJ1-4 | . | TRBV24-1 | TGTGCCACACTCACCGTGGGGCCCGCAACTAATGAAAAACTGTTTTTT | CATLTVGPATNEKLFF
TRBD1 | TRBJ1-5 | . | TRBV6-2/TRBV6-3 | TGTGCCAGCAGTCACAATCCAAGGACAGGGAGTCAGCCCCAGCATTTT | CASSHNPRTGSQPQHF
TRBD2 | TRBJ2-1 | . | TRBV29-1 | TGCAGCGTTGACTGGGGGAGGGGCAATGAGCAGTTCTTC | CSVDWGRGNEQFF
TRBD1 | TRBJ1-5 | . | TRBV5-6 | TGTGCCAGCAGCTTCAGGGGGCGAGATCAGCCCCAGCATTTT | CASSFRGRDQPQHF
. | TRBJ2-3 | . | TRBV28 | TGTGCCAGCAGTTTAGTGGGAGAAGCAACAGATACGCAGTATTTT | CASSLVGEATDTQYF
TRBD2 | TRBJ2-2 | . | TRBV15 | TGTGCCACCAGCAGAGCACTTGCCGGGAGGGCCTACACCGGGGAGCTGTTTTTT | CATSRALAGRAYTGELFF
. | TRBJ2-2 | . | TRBV29-1 | TGCAGCGTTGGGGTTTCGGGCGGGGAGCTGTTTTTT | CSVGVSGGELFF
TRBD2 | TRBJ2-2 | . | TRBV7-3 | TGTGCCAGCAGCTTCCCCACTAGCGGGGGAGATACCGGGGAGCTGTTTTTT | CASSFPTSGGDTGELFF
. | TRBJ2-7 | . | TRBV5-1 | TGCGCCAGCAGCGCATCTTCGACTAGGACCTACGAGCAGTACTTC | CASSASSTRTYEQYF
TRBD2 | TRBJ2-7 | . | TRBV7-9 | TGTGCCAGCAGCTTCAGCGGGAGGAATTCCTACGAGCAGTACTTC | CASSFSGRNSYEQYF
TRBD1 | TRBJ1-1 | . | TRBV5-1 | TGCGCCAGCAGCTTTCGGACAGGGAGGGGGAACACTGAAGCTTTCTTT | CASSFRTGRGNTEAFF
. | TRBJ2-2 | . | TRBV14 | TGTGCCAGCAGCCACCTAGGGGGTTCCGGGGAGCTGTTTTTT | CASSHLGGSGELFF
. | TRBJ2-7 | . | TRBV7-9 | TGTGCCAGCAGCCCCAAAACAGGCAGGGCCTACGAGCAGTACTTC | CASSPKTGRAYEQYF
TRBD1 | TRBJ2-3 | once | TRBV7-6 | TGTGCCAGCAGCTTAGCCGGGACAGGGGGCGTAACGCAGTATTTT | CASSLAGTGGVTQYF
. | TRBJ1-1 | . | TRBV4-1 | TGCGCCAGCAGCCCCGGCGGAAACTCGGCCACTGAAGCTTTCTTT | CASSPGGNSATEAFF
TRBD1 | TRBJ2-3 | . | TRBV30 | TGTGCCTGGAGGGTCGGGACAGGGTACACAGATACGCAGTATTTT | CAWRVGTGYTDTQYF
TRBD2 | TRBJ2-7 | . | TRBV7-2 | TGTGCCAGCAGCGTGACTAGCGGGAGACCAAACGAGCAGTACTTC | CASSVTSGRPNEQYF
. | TRBJ1-4 | once | TRBV21-1 | TGTGCCAGCAGCAAAGGAGACAGGGGGGATGAAAAACTGTTTTTT | CASSKGDRGDEKLFF